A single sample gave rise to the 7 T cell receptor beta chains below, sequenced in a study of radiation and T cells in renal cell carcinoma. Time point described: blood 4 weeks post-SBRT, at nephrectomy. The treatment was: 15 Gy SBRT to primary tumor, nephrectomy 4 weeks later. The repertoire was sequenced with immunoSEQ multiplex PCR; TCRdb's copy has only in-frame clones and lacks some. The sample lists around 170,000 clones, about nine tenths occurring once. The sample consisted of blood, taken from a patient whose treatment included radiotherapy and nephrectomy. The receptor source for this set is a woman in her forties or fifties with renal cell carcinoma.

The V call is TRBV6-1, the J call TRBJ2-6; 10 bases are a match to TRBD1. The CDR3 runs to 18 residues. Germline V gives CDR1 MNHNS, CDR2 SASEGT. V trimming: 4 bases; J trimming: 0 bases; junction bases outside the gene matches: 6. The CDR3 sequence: CASSVVDRGSSGANVLTF. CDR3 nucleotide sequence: TGTGCCAGCAGTGTAGTGGACAGGGGGTCCTCTGGGGCCAACGTCCTGACTTTC.

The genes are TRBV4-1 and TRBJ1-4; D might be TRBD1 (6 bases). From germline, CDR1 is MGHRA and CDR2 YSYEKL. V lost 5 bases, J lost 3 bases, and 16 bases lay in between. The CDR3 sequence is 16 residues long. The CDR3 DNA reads TGCGCCAGCAGCTCCCGACAGGCTGCCCCTAATGAAAAACTGTTTTTT. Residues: CASSSRQAAPNEKLFF.

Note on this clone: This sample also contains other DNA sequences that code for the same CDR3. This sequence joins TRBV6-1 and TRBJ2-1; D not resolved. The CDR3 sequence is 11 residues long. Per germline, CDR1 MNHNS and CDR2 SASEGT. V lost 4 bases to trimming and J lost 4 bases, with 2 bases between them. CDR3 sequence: CASSAYNEQFF. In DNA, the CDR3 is TGTGCCAGCAGTGCTTACAATGAGCAGTTCTTC.

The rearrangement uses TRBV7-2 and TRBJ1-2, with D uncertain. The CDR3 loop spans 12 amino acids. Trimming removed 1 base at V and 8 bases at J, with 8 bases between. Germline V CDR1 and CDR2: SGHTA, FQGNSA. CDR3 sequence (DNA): TGTGCCAGCAGCTTAGTGCGCGGGGGCTACACCTTC. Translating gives CASSLVRGGYTF. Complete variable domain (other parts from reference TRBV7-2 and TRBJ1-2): GAGVSQSPSNKVTEKGKDVELRCDPISGHTALYWYRQSLGQGLEFLIYFQGNSAPDKSGLPSDRFSAERTGGSVSTLTIQRTQQEDSAVYLCASSLVRGGYTFGSGTRLTVV.

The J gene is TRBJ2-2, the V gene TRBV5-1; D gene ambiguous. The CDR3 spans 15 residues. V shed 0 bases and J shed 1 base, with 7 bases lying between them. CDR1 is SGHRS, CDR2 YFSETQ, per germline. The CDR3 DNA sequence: TGCGCCAGCAGCTTGGGGTTGATGAACACCGGGGAGCTGTTTTTT. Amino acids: CASSLGLMNTGELFF.

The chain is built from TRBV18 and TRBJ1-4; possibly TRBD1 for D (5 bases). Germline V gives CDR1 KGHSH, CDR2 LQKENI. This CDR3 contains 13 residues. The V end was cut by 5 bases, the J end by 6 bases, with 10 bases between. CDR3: CASSGGRDEKLFF. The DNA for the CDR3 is TGTGCCAGCTCAGGTGGCAGGGATGAAAAACTGTTTTTT. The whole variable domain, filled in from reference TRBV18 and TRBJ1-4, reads NAGVMQNPRHLVRRRGQEARLRCSPMKGHSHVYWYRQLPEEGLKFMVYLQKENIIDESGMPKERFSAEFPKEGPSILRIQQVVRGDSAAYFCASSGGRDEKLFFGSGTQLSVL.

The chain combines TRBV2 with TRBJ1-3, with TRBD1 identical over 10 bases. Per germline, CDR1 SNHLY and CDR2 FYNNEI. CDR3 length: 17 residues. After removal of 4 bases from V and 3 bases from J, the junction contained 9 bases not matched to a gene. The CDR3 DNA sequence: TGTGCCAGCAGTGGCCGACAGGGGGCTAGGGATGGAAACACCATATATTTT. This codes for CASSGRQGARDGNTIYF.